This TCR beta chain was captured by sequencing in a study of PD-1 blockade in classical Hodgkin lymphoma. General study results and limits: Reasons behind the repertoire differences stay unclear, perhaps disease activity or earlier therapy. Newly diagnosed patients were said to have less baseline TCR diversity than healthy donors did. In CD4+ cells, TCR diversity went up significantly by C4D1, but in CD8+ cells it did not.

Time point denoted: cycle 4 day 1 (C4D1), after 5 to 7 weeks of nivolumab. Relapse after autologous stem cell transplantation occurred in every patient, and brentuximab vedotin exposure varied. Complete response, partial response or progressive disease made up the best responses. Measured with immunoSEQ multiplex PCR; TCRdb has only the in-frame clones, and not every one. This table holds 17,000 or so clones, about 80% found once. The CDR3 spans 14 residues. Germline CDR1 and CDR2: ENHRY and SYGVKD. The germline V and J ends were trimmed by 7 bases and 1 base, with 13 bases remaining between them. Details on this clone: Its antigen is still unknown.

V is TRBV10-3 and J is TRBJ1-1, with a weak D call TRBD1 (6 bases). Here the sequenced sample was peripheral blood mononuclear cells (PBMCs), taken before the fourth cycle of nivolumab. This TCR was sampled from a human donor with classical Hodgkin lymphoma. Here the CDR3 reads CAITQQGGNTEAFF. As DNA, the CDR3 is TGTGCCATCACCCAACAGGGCGGGAACACTGAAGCTTTCTTT.